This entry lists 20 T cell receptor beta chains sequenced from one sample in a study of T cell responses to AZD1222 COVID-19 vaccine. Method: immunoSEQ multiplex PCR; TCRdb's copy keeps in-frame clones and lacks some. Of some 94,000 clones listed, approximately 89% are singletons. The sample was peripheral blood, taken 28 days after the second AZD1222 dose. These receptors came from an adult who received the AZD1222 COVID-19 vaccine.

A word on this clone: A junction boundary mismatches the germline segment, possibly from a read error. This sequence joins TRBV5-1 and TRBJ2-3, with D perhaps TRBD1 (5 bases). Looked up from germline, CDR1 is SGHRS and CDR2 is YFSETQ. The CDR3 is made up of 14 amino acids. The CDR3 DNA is TGCGCCAGCAGTTTGGAACAGGCAGCAGATACGCAGTATTTT. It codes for CASSLEQAADTQYF.

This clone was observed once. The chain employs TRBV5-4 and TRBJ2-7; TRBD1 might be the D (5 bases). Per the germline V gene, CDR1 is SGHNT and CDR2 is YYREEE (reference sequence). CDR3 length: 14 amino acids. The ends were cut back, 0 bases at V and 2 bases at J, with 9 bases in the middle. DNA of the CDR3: TGTGCCAGCAGCTTGGCAGGGTCCCCCTACGAGCAGTACTTC. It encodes CASSLAGSPYEQYF.

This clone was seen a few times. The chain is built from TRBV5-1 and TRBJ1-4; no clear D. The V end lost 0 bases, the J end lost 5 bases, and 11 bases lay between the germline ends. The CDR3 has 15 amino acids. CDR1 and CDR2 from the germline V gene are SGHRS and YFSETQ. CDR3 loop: CASSLEGLGNEKLFF. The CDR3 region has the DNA TGCGCCAGCAGCTTGGAAGGGCTGGGGAATGAAAAACTGTTTTTT. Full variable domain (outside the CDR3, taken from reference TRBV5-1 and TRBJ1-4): KAGVTQTPRYLIKTRGQQVTLSCSPISGHRSVSWYQQTPGQGLQFLFEYFSETQRNKGNFPGRFSGRQFSNSRSEMNVSTLELGDSALYLCASSLEGLGNEKLFFGSGTQLSVL.

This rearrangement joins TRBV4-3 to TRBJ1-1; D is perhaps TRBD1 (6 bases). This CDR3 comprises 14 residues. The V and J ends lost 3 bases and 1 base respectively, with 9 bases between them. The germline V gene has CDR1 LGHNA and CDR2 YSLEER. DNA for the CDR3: TGCGCCAGCAGCCACACAGGGTCGAACACTGAAGCTTTCTTT. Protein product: CASSHTGSNTEAFF.

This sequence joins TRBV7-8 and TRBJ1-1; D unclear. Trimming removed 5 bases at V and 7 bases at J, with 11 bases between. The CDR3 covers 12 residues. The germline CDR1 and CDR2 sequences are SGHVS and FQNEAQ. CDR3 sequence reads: CASSQGRNEAFF. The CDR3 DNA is TGTGCCAGCAGCCAAGGGAGAAATGAAGCTTTCTTT.

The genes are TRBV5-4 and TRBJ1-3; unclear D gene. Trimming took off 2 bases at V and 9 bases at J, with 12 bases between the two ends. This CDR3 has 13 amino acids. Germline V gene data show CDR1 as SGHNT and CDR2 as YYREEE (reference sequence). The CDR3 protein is CASSFGSGGTIYF. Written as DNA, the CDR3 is TGTGCCAGCAGCTTCGGGTCCGGTGGCACCATATATTTT.

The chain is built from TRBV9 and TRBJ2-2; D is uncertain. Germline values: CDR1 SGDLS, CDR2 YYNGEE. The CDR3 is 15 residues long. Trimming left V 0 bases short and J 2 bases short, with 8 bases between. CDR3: CASSVVGRNTGELFF. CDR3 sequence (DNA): TGTGCCAGCAGCGTAGTCGGACGTAACACCGGGGAGCTGTTTTTT.

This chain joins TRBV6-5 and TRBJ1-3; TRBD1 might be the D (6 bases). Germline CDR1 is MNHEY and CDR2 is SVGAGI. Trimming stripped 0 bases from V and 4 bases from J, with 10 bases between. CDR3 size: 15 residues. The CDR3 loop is CASSYSAGEGNTIYF. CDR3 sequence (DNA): TGTGCCAGCAGTTACTCGGCAGGGGAAGGAAACACCATATATTTT.

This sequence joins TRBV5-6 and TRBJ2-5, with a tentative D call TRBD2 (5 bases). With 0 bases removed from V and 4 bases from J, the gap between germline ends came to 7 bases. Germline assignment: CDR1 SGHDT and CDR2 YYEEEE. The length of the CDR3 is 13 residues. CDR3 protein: CASSLGGGETQYF. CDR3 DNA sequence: TGTGCCAGCAGCTTGGGAGGAGGAGAGACCCAGTACTTC.

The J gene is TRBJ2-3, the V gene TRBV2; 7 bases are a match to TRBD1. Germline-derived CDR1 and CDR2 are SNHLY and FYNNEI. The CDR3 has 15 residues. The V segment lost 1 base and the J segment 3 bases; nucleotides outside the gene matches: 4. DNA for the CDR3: TGTGCCAGCAGTGAAGGACAGGGCCGGACAGATACGCAGTATTTT. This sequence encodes CASSEGQGRTDTQYF.

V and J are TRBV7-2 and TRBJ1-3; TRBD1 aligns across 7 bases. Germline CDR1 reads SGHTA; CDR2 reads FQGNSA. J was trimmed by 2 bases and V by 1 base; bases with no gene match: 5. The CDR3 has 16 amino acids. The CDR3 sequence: CASSLEPGGPGNTIYF. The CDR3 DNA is TGTGCCAGCAGCTTAGAGCCAGGGGGGCCTGGAAACACCATATATTTT. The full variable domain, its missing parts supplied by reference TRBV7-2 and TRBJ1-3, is GAGVSQSPSNKVTEKGKDVELRCDPISGHTALYWYRQSLGQGLEFLIYFQGNSAPDKSGLPSDRFSAERTGGSVSTLTIQRTQQEDSAVYLCASSLEPGGPGNTIYFGEGSWLTVV.

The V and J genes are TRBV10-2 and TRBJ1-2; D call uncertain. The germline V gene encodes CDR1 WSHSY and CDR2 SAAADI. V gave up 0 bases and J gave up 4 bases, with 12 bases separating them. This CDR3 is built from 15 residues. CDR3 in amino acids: CASSESTGLIYGYTF. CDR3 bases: TGCGCCAGCAGTGAGTCGACGGGTTTGATCTATGGCTACACCTTC.

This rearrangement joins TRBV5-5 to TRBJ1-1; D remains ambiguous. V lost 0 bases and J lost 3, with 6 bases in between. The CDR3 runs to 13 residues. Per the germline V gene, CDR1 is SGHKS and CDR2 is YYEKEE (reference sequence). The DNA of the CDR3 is TGTGCCAGCAGCTTGGCAGCTTACACTGAAGCTTTCTTT. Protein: CASSLAAYTEAFF.

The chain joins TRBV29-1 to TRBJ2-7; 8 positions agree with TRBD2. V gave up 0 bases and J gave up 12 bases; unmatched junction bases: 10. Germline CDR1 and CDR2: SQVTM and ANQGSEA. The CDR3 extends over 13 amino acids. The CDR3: CSVEEFRSGRAYF. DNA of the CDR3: TGCAGCGTTGAAGAGTTTAGGTCCGGGAGGGCGTACTTC.

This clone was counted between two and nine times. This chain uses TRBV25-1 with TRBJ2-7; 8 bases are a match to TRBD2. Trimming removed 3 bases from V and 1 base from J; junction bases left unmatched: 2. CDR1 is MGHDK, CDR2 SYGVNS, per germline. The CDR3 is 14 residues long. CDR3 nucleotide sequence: TGTGCCAGCAGTGAGGCGGGGGGTTCCTACGAGCAGTACGTC. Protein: CASSEAGGSYEQYV.

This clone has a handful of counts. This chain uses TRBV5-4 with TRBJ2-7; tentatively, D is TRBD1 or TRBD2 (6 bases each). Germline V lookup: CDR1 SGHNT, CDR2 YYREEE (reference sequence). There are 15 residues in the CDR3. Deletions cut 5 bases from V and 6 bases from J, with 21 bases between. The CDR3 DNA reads TGTGCCAGCAGGGCGGGGACAAGCCTAACCCTCGAGCAGTACTTC. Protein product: CASRAGTSLTLEQYF.

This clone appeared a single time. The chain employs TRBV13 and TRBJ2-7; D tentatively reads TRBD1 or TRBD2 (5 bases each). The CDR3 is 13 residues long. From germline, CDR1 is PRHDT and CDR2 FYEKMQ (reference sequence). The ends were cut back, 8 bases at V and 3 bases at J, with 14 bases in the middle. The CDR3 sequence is CASSPGRFYEQYF. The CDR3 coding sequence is TGTGCCAGCTCTCCAGGGAGATTCTACGAGCAGTACTTC.

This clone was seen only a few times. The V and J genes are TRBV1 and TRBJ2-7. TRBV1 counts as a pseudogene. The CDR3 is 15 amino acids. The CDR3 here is CTSSQVIFRSYEQYV. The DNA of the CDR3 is TGCACCAGCAGCCAAGTGATCTTCCGCTCCTACGAGCAGTACGTC.

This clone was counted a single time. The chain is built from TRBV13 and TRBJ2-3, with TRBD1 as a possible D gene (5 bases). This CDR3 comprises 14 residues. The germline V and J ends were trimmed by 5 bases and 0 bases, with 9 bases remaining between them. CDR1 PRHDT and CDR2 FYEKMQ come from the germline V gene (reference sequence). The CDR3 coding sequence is TGTGCCAGCAGCCCAGGGATAAGCACAGATACGCAGTATTTT. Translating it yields CASSPGISTDTQYF.

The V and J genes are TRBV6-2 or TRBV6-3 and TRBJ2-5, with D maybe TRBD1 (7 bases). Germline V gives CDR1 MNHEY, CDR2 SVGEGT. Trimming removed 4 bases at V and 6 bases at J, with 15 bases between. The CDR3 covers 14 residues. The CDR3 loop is CASSSQGEVKTQYF. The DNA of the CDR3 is TGTGCCAGCAGTTCTCAGGGGGAGGTGAAGACCCAGTACTTC.